The 31 T cell receptor beta chains given below trace back to one sample, sequenced in a study of T cells in women clearing cervical HPV infection (dated by TCRdb to between 2017 and 2018). Receptor libraries were prepared by the immunoSEQ multiplex PCR assay. Drawn from immuneACCESS, this table holds only the in-frame rearrangements with V and J called that TCRdb kept. Clones are partly lost; checked studies trace under half to an unresolved V gene and leave the rest unexplained. This sample's table carries more than 45,000 clones. Roughly 1.5% of the sample goes to the ten largest clones. Sample: blood buffy coat. These receptors were collected from a woman between 18 and 69 years old with a cervical HPV16 infection that either progressed to CIN3+ or cleared (not recorded which).

The DNA read from the CDR3 is TGCAGCGTTCCTAGTACCCCCGGGACAGGGGGTACTTATGGC. As protein: CSVPSTPGTGGTYG. The full CDR3 is CSVPSTPGTGGTYGYTF. The V gene is TRBV29-1, the J gene TRBJ1-2, with 11 nucleotides matching TRBD1. Read sequence stops 3 residues before the CDR3 end, and the germline J gene provides the missing end. Germline CDR1 and CDR2: SQVTM and ANQGSEA. The V segment lost 5 bases and the J segment 5 bases; nucleotides outside the gene matches: 16. The CDR3 extends over 17 amino acids. Full variable domain (outside the CDR3, taken from reference TRBV29-1 and TRBJ1-2): SAVISQKPSRDICQRGTSLTIQCQVDSQVTMMFWYRQQPGQSLTLIATANQGSEATYESGFVIDKFPISRPNLTFSTLTVSNMSPEDSSIYLCSVPSTPGTGGTYGYTFGSGTRLTVV.

The sequenced part of the CDR3 DNA is TGTGCCAGCAGTTTGCGGGAGCTGAACCGATGGCCATCCCCCGCATACGAG. Protein: CASSLRELNRWPSPAYE. The full CDR3 protein reads CASSLRELNRWPSPAYEQYF. The rearrangement joins TRBV28 to TRBJ2-7, with 7 bases that match TRBD2. Read data end 3 residues before the CDR3 end; the end is taken from the germline J gene. The CDR3 runs 20 residues. Germline CDR1 is MDHEN and CDR2 is SYDVKM. V lost 3 bases to trimming and J lost 4 bases; unmatched junction nucleotides: 24.

For this clone: The CDR3 extends 3 residues past the end of the read, so its final part is completed from the germline J gene. This chain uses TRBV5-6 with TRBJ1-2; 8 bases match TRBD1. From germline, CDR1 is SGHDT and CDR2 YYEEEE. With 6 bases clipped from V and 6 bases from J, the junction kept 7 bases outside the gene matches. This CDR3 has 13 residues. The CDR3 spells CASIQDRGDGYTF. The part of the CDR3 DNA that was read is TGTGCCAGCATCCAAGACAGGGGAGATGGC.

A remark on this clone: The read falls 3 residues short of the CDR3 end, and the missing part is taken from the germline J gene. The rearrangement joins TRBV28 to TRBJ2-3, with TRBD2 identical over 11 bases. This CDR3 has 19 amino acids. After removal of 8 bases from V and 2 bases from J, the junction contained 18 bases not matched to a gene. Looked up from germline, CDR1 is MDHEN and CDR2 is SYDVKM. The part of the CDR3 DNA that was read is TGTGCCAGCCGCCTTTTGTGGTCTAGCGGGGGGATCTACACAGATACG. It specifies CASRLLWSSGGIYTDT. The entire CDR3 is CASRLLWSSGGIYTDTQYF.

As concerns this clone: The read finishes 3 residues shy of the CDR3 end, and the germline J gene is used to complete it. V usage is TRBV2 and J usage is TRBJ1-4, with D perhaps matching TRBD1 (5 bases). The CDR3 consists of 14 residues. The germline CDR1 and CDR2 sequences are SNHLY and FYNNEI. V lost 6 bases to trimming and J lost 4 bases, with 12 bases between them. CDR3 amino acids: CASRRQSFNEKLFF. CDR3 DNA (partial): TGTGCCAGCAGAAGACAGTCCTTTAATGAAAAA.

About this clone: The read comes to an end 3 residues before the CDR3 does, leaving the germline J gene to fill in the end. The rearrangement links TRBV23-1 to TRBJ2-6; 7 bases fit TRBD1. TRBV23-1 is an open reading frame whose function is uncertain. The CDR3 has 19 residues. After removal of 0 bases from V and 0 bases from J, the junction contained 8 bases not matched to a gene. CDR3 DNA, as far as it was read: TGCGCCAGCAGTCAATCGGGGACAGTCAACCACTCTGGGGCCAACGTC. Translated, it gives CASSQSGTVNHSGANV. The whole CDR3 sequence is CASSQSGTVNHSGANVLTF.

Details on this clone: The read comes to an end 3 residues before the CDR3 does, leaving the germline J gene to fill in the end. This rearrangement joins TRBV2 to TRBJ1-5; D might be TRBD1 (6 bases). This CDR3 contains 16 residues. CDR1 and CDR2 from the germline V gene are SNHLY and FYNNEI. V lost 4 bases and J lost 5, with 18 bases in between. The CDR3 bases that were read are TGTGCCAGCAGTGGCGTCAACAGGGTTGAGTATCAGCCC. It codes for CASSGVNRVEYQP. The whole CDR3 reads CASSGVNRVEYQPQHF.

Concerning this clone itself: The DNA ends 3 residues before the CDR3 does, and the rest of the CDR3 is filled in from the germline J gene. The rearrangement uses TRBV4-2 and TRBJ2-1; possible D gene TRBD1, 6 bases. This CDR3 spans 17 amino acids. Germline loops: CDR1 LGHNA, CDR2 YNFKEQ. V was trimmed by 4 bases and J by 6 bases, leaving 22 bases between them. CDR3 loop: CASSRYKGEGHFNEQFF. The covered CDR3 bases are TGTGCCAGCAGCCGCTATAAGGGGGAAGGCCATTTCAATGAG.

The CDR3 sequence: CASSLQGPNTGELFF. CDR3 bases read: TGTGCCAGCAGTTTACAGGGGCCGAACACCGGGGAG. The chain uses TRBV7-3 and TRBJ2-2; the match to TRBD1 covers 7 bases. The read stops 3 residues short of the end of the CDR3; the missing end is completed from the germline J gene. Per the germline V gene, CDR1 is SGHTA and CDR2 is FQGTGA. The V gene end was trimmed by 6 bases and the J gene end by 0 bases; junction bases not matched to a gene: 4. The length of the CDR3 is 15 residues.

About this clone itself: The read halts 3 residues ahead of the CDR3 end, with the missing end drawn from the germline J gene. The V call is TRBV5-1, the J call TRBJ2-3; weak D call: TRBD2 (6 bases). The CDR3 runs 15 residues. CDR1 SGHRS and CDR2 YFSETQ come from the germline V gene. V was pared by 0 bases and J by 6 bases, with 14 bases between. The covered CDR3 bases are TGCGCCAGCAGCTTGGACGGGAGTCGGGGTGATACG. Its translation: CASSLDGSRGDT. The entire CDR3 sequence reads CASSLDGSRGDTQYF.

The part of the CDR3 DNA that was read is TGTGCCAGTAGTTCCGGACAGGGGACCCTCTCTGGGGCCAACGTC. This gives the protein CASSSGQGTLSGANV. The full CDR3 sequence reads CASSSGQGTLSGANVLTF. V is TRBV19 and J is TRBJ2-6, with 9 bases matching TRBD1. The read stops 3 residues short of the end of the CDR3; the missing end is completed from the germline J gene. The CDR3 sequence is 18 residues long. V was clipped by 5 bases and J by 0 bases; unmatched bases: 8. The germline V gene encodes CDR1 LNHDA and CDR2 SQIVND (reference sequence).

Concerning this clone: Coverage ceases 3 residues before the CDR3 finishes, and the germline J gene fills in the end. J is TRBJ2-3 and V is TRBV20-1, with TRBD2 matching 9 bases. Per germline, CDR1 DFQATT and CDR2 SNEGSKA (reference sequence). V trimming: 5 bases; J trimming: 3 bases; junction bases outside the gene matches: 9. The CDR3 is 15 residues long. The CDR3 loop is CSALRGGGGTDTQYF. CDR3 bases read: TGCAGTGCTCTCCGTGGCGGGGGGGGTACAGATACG.

On this clone itself: The sequence runs out 3 residues before the end of the CDR3; the remainder is reconstructed from the germline J gene. The V and J genes are TRBV7-8 and TRBJ2-7; possible D gene TRBD2, 7 bases. Germline V gives CDR1 SGHVS, CDR2 FQNEAQ. Trimming cost V 7 bases and J 6 bases, with 22 bases left between them. CDR3 size: 15 residues. The DNA read from the CDR3 is TGTGCCAGCACCCTAGGGGGAGGGCCCCTAGGCGAG. This codes for CASTLGGGPLGE. The CDR3, in full, reads CASTLGGGPLGEQYF.

In the case of this clone: The read ends 3 residues before the CDR3 terminus; that terminus is restored from the germline J gene. The chain uses TRBV24-1 and TRBJ2-3, with a possible D match to TRBD1 (5 bases). This CDR3 spans 18 amino acids. The germline V gene encodes CDR1 KGHDR and CDR2 SFDVKD. V gave up 0 bases and J gave up 4 bases, with 19 bases separating them. CDR3 residues: CATSDLTGRTRSADTQYF. Partial CDR3 DNA: TGTGCCACCAGTGATTTGACGGGCAGGACACGATCCGCAGATACG.

With regard to this clone: The sequenced fragment ends 3 residues before the CDR3 boundary, so the rest is inferred from the germline J gene. The chain carries TRBV6-4 and TRBJ1-1, with D possibly TRBD1 on 5 matching bases. Trimming removed 0 bases from V and 6 bases from J, with 8 bases in between. This CDR3 is built from 13 residues. Germline V gene sequence: CDR1 MRHNA, CDR2 SNTAGT. Incomplete CDR3 DNA: TGTGCCAGCAGTGACTCCTGGGGGGCTGAA. It codes for CASSDSWGAE. The CDR3 reads in full as CASSDSWGAEAFF.

A note on this clone: The read finishes 3 residues shy of the CDR3 end, and the germline J gene is used to complete it. This chain joins TRBV10-2 and TRBJ2-5; 13 bases map to TRBD2. The V gene end was trimmed by 6 bases and the J gene end by 5 bases; junction bases not matched to a gene: 3. CDR1 and CDR2 (germline): WSHSY, SAAADI. The CDR3 is 14 amino acids. This CDR3 reads CASRLAGGRETQYF. Partial CDR3 DNA: TGCGCCAGCAGACTAGCGGGGGGGCGGGAGACC.

Concerning this clone itself: The read stops 3 residues short of the end of the CDR3; the missing end is completed from the germline J gene. The gene calls are TRBV18 and TRBJ2-5; 9 bases map to TRBD1. The V gene end was trimmed by 6 bases and the J gene end by 6 bases; junction bases not matched to a gene: 8. Germline values: CDR1 KGHSH, CDR2 LQKENI. The CDR3 contains 14 residues. The CDR3 DNA, read in part, is TGTGCCAGCTCCCTAGGACAGGGGATTCAGACC. Its protein is CASSLGQGIQT. The complete CDR3 protein is CASSLGQGIQTQYF.

About this clone itself: The read terminates 3 residues ahead of where the CDR3 ends, so the germline J gene completes it. The chain employs TRBV5-1 and TRBJ2-2, with TRBD1 identical over 9 bases. Germline V gene lookup returns CDR1 SGHRS and CDR2 YFSETQ. CDR3 length: 15 amino acids. V shed 3 bases and J 1 base; nucleotides not matched to a gene: 1. The sequenced CDR3 bases are TGCGCCAGCAGCTGGGGACAGGGGAACACCGGGGAG. This translates into CASSWGQGNTGE. The full-length CDR3 reads as CASSWGQGNTGELFF.

As for this clone: The CDR3 is cut off 3 residues early in the read; its end comes from the germline J gene. The chain combines TRBV25-1 with TRBJ2-1, with no clear D. Per the germline V gene, CDR1 is MGHDK and CDR2 is SYGVNS. The CDR3 covers 11 residues. V shed 1 base and J shed 7 bases, with 2 bases lying between them. CDR3 amino acids: CASSESNEQFF. Partial CDR3 DNA: TGTGCCAGCAGTGAATCTAATGAG.

With regard to this clone: The CDR3 is cut off 3 residues early in the read; its end comes from the germline J gene. J is TRBJ2-7 and V is TRBV18; the D is unclear. Germline CDR1 and CDR2: KGHSH and LQKENI. The ends were cut back, 0 bases at V and 0 bases at J, with 3 bases in the middle. The CDR3 runs 13 residues. CDR3 sequence: CASSPPSSYEQYF. The sequenced part of the CDR3 DNA is TGTGCCAGCTCACCACCCAGCTCCTACGAG.

A remark on this clone: The missing CDR3 end, 3 residues past where the read stops, is filled in from the germline J gene. The chain links TRBV11-3 to TRBJ2-2, with D possibly being TRBD2 (6 bases). V was clipped by 5 bases and J by 5 bases, with 15 bases between them. Germline V gene lookup returns CDR1 SGHNT and CDR2 YENEEA. CDR3 length: 15 residues. The chain's CDR3 is CASSKGGSETGELFF. CDR3 DNA (partial): TGTGCCAGCAGCAAGGGAGGTAGCGAGACCGGGGAG.

A word on this clone: The read ends 3 residues early relative to the CDR3; the germline J gene fills the gap. This chain joins TRBV13 and TRBJ1-4, with 7 bases lining up with TRBD1. CDR3 length: 15 residues. Germline V gene lookup returns CDR1 PRHDT and CDR2 FYEKMQ (reference sequence). The J segment lost 7 bases and the V segment lost 5 bases, leaving 10 bases of the junction unmatched. CDR3 bases read: TGTGCCAGCAGCACCCGACAGGGTTGGGCTGAAAAA. Translated: CASSTRQGWAEK. The CDR3, in full, reads CASSTRQGWAEKLFF.

On this clone: The read finishes 3 residues shy of the CDR3 end, and the germline J gene is used to complete it. The V gene is TRBV20-1, the J gene TRBJ1-4; 8 bases map to TRBD1. V lost 6 bases and J lost 0; bases outside the gene matches: 3. In germline, CDR1 is DFQATT, CDR2 SNEGSKA (reference sequence). The CDR3 length is 14 residues. The CDR3 sequence is CSALTGATNEKLFF. The covered CDR3 bases are TGCAGTGCCTTGACAGGGGCAACTAATGAAAAA.

In the case of this clone: The CDR3 is cut off 3 residues early in the read; its end comes from the germline J gene. V and J are TRBV18 and TRBJ1-5; 10 nucleotides agree with TRBD1. The germline CDR1 and CDR2 sequences are KGHSH and LQKENI. The CDR3 has 14 residues. Unmatched junction bases numbered 4, after V lost 6 bases and J lost 5 bases. This CDR3 is CASSLGTGDQPQHF. The DNA read from the CDR3 is TGTGCCAGCTCCCTCGGGACAGGGGATCAGCCC. The full variable domain, completed using reference TRBV18 and TRBJ1-5, is NAGVMQNPRHLVRRRGQEARLRCSPMKGHSHVYWYRQLPEEGLKFMVYLQKENIIDESGMPKERFSAEFPKEGPSILRIQQVVRGDSAAYFCASSLGTGDQPQHFGDGTRLSIL.

About this clone itself: The CDR3 extends 3 residues past the end of the read, so its final part is completed from the germline J gene. The genes are TRBV5-1 and TRBJ2-7; 9 positions agree with TRBD2. Germline-derived CDR1 and CDR2 are SGHRS and YFSETQ. The CDR3 is 14 residues long. J gave up 6 bases and V 1 base, and 5 bases lay outside the gene matches. The DNA read from the CDR3 is TGCGCCAGCAGCTTGATGGCGGGGGGGCCCGAG. Its protein is CASSLMAGGPE. From start to end, the CDR3 is CASSLMAGGPEQYF.

Details on this clone: The sequenced fragment ends 3 residues before the CDR3 boundary, so the rest is inferred from the germline J gene. The J gene is TRBJ2-2, the V gene TRBV29-1; tentatively, D is TRBD1 (5 bases). V was clipped by 4 bases and J by 1 base, with 10 bases between them. The germline gives CDR1 SQVTM, CDR2 ANQGSEA. The CDR3 is 14 residues long. The CDR3 bases that were read are TGCAGCGTTGGGAACAGGCGGAACACCGGGGAG. This codes for CSVGNRRNTGE. The whole CDR3 sequence is CSVGNRRNTGELFF.

CDR3: CASSWGLAAYEQYF. CDR3 DNA (partial): TGTGCCAGCAGCTGGGGACTAGCGGCCTACGAG. The rearrangement uses TRBV7-2 and TRBJ2-7, with 11 bases lining up with TRBD2. The observed sequence ends 3 residues before the CDR3 terminus, with the missing tail filled in from the germline J gene. The germline V gene has CDR1 SGHTA and CDR2 FQGNSA. There are 14 residues in the CDR3. The trim removed 4 bases at V and 2 bases at J, leaving 1 base unmatched.

For this clone: The read terminates 3 residues ahead of where the CDR3 ends, so the germline J gene completes it. The V gene is TRBV12-3 or TRBV12-4, the J gene TRBJ1-5; a possible D gene is TRBD1 (6 bases). Trimming cost V 7 bases and J 5 bases, with 15 bases left between them. CDR3 size: 14 residues. The CDR3 here is CASNTRGFHQPQHF. The CDR3 DNA, read in part, is TGTGCCAGCAACACCAGGGGATTTCATCAGCCC.

This chain's CDR3 is CASRPPRTGRSDTQYF. The covered CDR3 bases are TGTGCCAGCAGACCGCCGAGGACAGGGAGGTCAGATACG. This chain links TRBV28 with TRBJ2-3; 8 bases agree with TRBD1. Sequencing ends 3 residues short of the CDR3 end; the germline J gene provides the rest. CDR1 and CDR2 from the germline V gene are MDHEN and SYDVKM. This CDR3 contains 16 residues. V lost 6 bases, J lost 4 bases, and 12 bases stayed unmatched.

For this clone: Read sequence stops 3 residues before the CDR3 end, and the germline J gene provides the missing end. The chain has TRBV9 and TRBJ1-1; D not resolved. The ends were cut back, 4 bases at V and 7 bases at J, with 14 bases in the middle. This CDR3 contains 13 residues. Germline CDR1 is SGDLS and CDR2 is YYNGEE. The DNA read from the CDR3 is TGTGCCAGCAGCCCCGCGGGAGTTGGTGAA. This encodes CASSPAGVGE. The CDR3 in full is CASSPAGVGEAFF.

Comment on this clone: The CDR3 end falls 3 residues outside the read, so it is completed with the germline J gene. The chain carries TRBV20-1 and TRBJ1-1, with D possibly TRBD1 on 6 matching bases. Germline CDR1 reads DFQATT; CDR2 reads SNEGSKA (reference sequence). This CDR3 has 16 amino acids. V was shortened by 1 base and J by 1 base, with 16 bases between the two germline ends. Incomplete CDR3 DNA: TGCAGTGCTAGAGGCCCCCAGGGACACCCGAACACTGAA. Its translation: CSARGPQGHPNTE. The CDR3 in its entirety is CSARGPQGHPNTEAFF.